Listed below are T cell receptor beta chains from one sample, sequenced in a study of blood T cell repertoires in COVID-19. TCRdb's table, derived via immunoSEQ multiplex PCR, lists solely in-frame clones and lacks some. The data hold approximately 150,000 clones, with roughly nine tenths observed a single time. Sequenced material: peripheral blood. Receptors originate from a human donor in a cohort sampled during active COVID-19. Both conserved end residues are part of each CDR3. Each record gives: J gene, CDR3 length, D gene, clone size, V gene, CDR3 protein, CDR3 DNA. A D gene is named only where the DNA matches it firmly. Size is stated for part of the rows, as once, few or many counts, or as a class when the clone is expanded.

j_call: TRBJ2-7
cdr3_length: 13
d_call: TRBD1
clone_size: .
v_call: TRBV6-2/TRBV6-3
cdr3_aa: CASSRDRSYEQYF
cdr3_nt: TGTGCCAGCAGCCGGGACAGGTCCTACGAGCAGTACTTC

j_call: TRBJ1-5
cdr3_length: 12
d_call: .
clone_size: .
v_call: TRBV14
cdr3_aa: CASSLGDQPQHF
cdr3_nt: TGTGCCAGCAGCCTAGGGGATCAGCCCCAGCATTTT

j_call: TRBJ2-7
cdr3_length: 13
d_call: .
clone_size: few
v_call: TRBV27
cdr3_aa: CASSLQGTYEQYF
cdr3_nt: TGTGCCAGCAGTTTACAGGGCACCTACGAGCAGTACTTC

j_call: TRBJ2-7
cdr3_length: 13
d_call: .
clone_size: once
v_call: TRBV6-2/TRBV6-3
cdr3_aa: CASSPAGLYEQYF
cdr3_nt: TGTGCCAGCAGCCCCGCCGGACTATACGAGCAGTACTTC

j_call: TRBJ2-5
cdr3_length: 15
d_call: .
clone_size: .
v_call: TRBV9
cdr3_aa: CASSARTGLGETQYF
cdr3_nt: TGTGCCAGCAGCGCTCGCACAGGGCTTGGGGAGACCCAGTACTTC

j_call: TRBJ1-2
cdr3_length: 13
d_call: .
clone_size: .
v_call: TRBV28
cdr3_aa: CASLPSGERGYTF
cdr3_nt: TGTGCCAGTCTGCCATCAGGGGAAAGAGGCTACACCTTC

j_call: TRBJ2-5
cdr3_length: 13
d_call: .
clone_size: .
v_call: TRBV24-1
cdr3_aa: CATSGGHQETQYF
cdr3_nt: TGTGCCACCAGTGGGGGGCACCAAGAGACCCAGTACTTC

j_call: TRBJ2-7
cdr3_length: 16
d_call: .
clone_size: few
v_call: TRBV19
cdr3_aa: CASSISALRGSYEQYF
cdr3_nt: TGTGCCAGTAGTATCTCGGCCCTCAGGGGTTCCTACGAGCAGTACTTC

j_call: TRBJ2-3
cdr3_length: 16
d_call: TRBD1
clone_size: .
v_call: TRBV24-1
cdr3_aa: CATSENGQGTRGTQYF
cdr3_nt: TGTGCCACCAGTGAGAACGGACAGGGTACACGGGGTACGCAGTATTTT

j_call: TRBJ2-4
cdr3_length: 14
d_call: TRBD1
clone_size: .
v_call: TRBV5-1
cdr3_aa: CASSTRTGADIQYF
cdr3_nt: TGCGCCAGCAGCACGCGGACAGGGGCGGACATTCAGTACTTC

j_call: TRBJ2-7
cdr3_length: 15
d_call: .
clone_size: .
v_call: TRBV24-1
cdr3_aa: CATSDYDRSSYEQYF
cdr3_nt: TGTGCCACCAGTGACTACGACAGGTCCTCCTACGAGCAGTACTTC

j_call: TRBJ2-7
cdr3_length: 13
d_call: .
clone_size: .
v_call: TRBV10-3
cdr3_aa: CAIRVGRDYEQYF
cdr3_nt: TGTGCCATCAGAGTGGGCCGGGACTACGAGCAGTACTTC

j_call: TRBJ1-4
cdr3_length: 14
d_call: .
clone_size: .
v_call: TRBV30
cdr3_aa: CAWSRTVRNEKLFF
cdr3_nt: TGTGCCTGGAGTAGGACAGTCCGTAATGAAAAACTGTTTTTT

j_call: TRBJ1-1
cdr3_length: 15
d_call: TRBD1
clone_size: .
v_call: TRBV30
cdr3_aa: CAWSVDRGSITEAFF
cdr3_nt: TGTGCCTGGAGTGTGGACAGGGGAAGTATTACTGAAGCTTTCTTT

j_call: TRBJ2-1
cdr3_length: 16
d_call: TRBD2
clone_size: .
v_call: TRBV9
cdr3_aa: CASSVSLAGVHNEQFF
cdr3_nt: TGTGCCAGCAGCGTGTCCCTAGCGGGAGTTCACAATGAGCAGTTCTTC

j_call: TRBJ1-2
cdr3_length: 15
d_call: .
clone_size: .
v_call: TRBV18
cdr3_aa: CASSPRATTGYGYTF
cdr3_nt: TGTGCCAGCTCACCACGAGCGACCACGGGCTATGGCTACACCTTC

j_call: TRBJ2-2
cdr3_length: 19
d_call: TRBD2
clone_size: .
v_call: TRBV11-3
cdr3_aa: CASSLWPQPSGVNTGELFF
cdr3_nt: TGTGCCAGCAGCTTATGGCCACAGCCTAGCGGTGTGAACACCGGGGAGCTGTTTTTT

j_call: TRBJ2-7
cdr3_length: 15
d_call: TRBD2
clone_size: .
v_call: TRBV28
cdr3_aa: CASSLVGGPSYEQYF
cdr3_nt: TGTGCCAGCAGTTTAGTGGGAGGGCCCTCCTACGAGCAGTACTTC

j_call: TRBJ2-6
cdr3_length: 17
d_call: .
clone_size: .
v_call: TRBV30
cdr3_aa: CAWSPLQGMAGANVLTF
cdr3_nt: TGTGCCTGGAGTCCCCTCCAGGGTATGGCTGGGGCCAACGTCCTGACTTTC

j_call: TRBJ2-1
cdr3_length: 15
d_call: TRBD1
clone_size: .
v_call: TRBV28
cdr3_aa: CASRGQAIPYNEQFF
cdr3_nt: TGTGCCAGCAGGGGACAGGCCATACCCTACAATGAGCAGTTCTTC

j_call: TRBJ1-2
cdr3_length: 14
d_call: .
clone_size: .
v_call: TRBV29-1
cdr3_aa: CSVYRTDSNYGYTF
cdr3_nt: TGCAGCGTTTACCGGACAGACTCTAACTATGGCTACACCTTC

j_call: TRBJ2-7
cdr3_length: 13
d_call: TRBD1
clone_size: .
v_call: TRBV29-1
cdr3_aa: CSVEGRDRAEQYF
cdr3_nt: TGCAGCGTTGAGGGTCGGGACAGGGCCGAGCAGTACTTC

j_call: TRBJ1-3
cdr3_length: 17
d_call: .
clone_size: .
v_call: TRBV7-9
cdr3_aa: CASSLPPDLSSGNTIYF
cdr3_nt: TGTGCCAGCAGCTTGCCCCCCGACTTGAGCTCTGGAAACACCATATATTTT

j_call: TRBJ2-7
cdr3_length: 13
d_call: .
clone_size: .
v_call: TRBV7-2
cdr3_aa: CASSFPGTYEQYF
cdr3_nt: TGTGCCAGCAGCTTCCCAGGAACCTACGAGCAGTACTTC

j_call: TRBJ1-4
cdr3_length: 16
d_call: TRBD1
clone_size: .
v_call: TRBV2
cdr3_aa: CASGTEFAIGGEKLFF
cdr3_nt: TGTGCCAGTGGGACAGAATTTGCAATAGGTGGTGAAAAACTGTTTTTT

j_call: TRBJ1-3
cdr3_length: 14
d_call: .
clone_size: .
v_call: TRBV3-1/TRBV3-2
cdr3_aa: CASSNRLSGNTIYF
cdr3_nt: TGTGCCAGCAGCAACAGGCTCTCTGGAAACACCATATATTTT

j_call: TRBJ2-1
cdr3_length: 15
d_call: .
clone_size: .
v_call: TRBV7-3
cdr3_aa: CASSPRLSSYNEQFF
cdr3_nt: TGTGCCAGCAGCCCCAGGTTGAGCTCCTACAATGAGCAGTTCTTC

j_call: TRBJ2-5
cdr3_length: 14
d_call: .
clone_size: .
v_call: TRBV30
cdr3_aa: CAWSGQGIGETQYF
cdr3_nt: TGTGCCTGGAGTGGCCAGGGGATAGGGGAGACCCAGTACTTC

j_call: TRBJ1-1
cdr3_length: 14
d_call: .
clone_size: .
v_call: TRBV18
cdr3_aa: CASSPVWGDTEAFF
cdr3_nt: TGTGCCAGCTCACCAGTCTGGGGGGACACTGAAGCTTTCTTT

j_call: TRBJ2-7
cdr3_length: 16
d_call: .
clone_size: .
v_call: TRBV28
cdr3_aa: CASSSLGRGGVYEQYF
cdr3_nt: TGTGCCAGCAGTTCACTAGGGCGCGGCGGTGTTTACGAGCAGTACTTC

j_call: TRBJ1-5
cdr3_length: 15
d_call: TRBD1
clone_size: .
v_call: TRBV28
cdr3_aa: CASSLRDRANQPQHF
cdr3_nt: TGTGCCAGCAGTTTACGGGACAGAGCAAATCAGCCCCAGCATTTT

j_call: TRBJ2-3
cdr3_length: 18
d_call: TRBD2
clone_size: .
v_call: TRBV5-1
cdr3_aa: CASSSAGTSGISTDTQYF
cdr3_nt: TGCGCCAGCAGCTCGGCGGGGACTAGCGGAATTAGCACAGATACGCAGTATTTT

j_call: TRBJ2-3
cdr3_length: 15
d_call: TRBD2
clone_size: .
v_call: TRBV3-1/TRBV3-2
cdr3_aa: CASSLTGGDWDTQYF
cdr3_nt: TGTGCCAGCAGTCTAACGGGGGGGGATTGGGATACGCAGTATTTT

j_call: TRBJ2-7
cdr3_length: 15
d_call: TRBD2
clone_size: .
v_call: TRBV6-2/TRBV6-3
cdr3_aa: CASSGGVKNSYEQYF
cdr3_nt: TGTGCCAGCAGTGGGGGGGTGAAGAACTCCTACGAGCAGTACTTC

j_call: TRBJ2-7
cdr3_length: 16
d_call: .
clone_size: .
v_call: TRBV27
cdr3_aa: CASSGGWGRQADEQYF
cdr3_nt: TGTGCCAGCAGTGGGGGGTGGGGTCGGCAAGCGGACGAGCAGTACTTC

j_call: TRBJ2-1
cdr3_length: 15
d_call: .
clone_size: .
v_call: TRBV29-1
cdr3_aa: CSVGVTGTLGNEQFF
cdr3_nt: TGCAGCGTTGGGGTCACAGGGACCCTGGGCAATGAGCAGTTCTTC

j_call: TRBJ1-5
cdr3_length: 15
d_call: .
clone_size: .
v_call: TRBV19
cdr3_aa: CASSIGGVIEQPQHF
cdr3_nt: TGTGCCAGTAGTATTGGGGGGGTTATAGAACAGCCCCAGCATTTT

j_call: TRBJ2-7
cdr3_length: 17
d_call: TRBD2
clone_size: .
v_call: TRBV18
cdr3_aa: CASSPGGRARSSYEQYF
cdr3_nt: TGTGCCAGCTCACCCGGCGGGAGGGCAAGGAGCTCCTACGAGCAGTACTTC